Below, one T cell receptor beta chain is given with its context. The sample is drawn from a study of shared clonotypes between healthy human individuals. Sequenced by immunoSEQ multiplex PCR; TCRdb stores in-frame clones only, minus some. The table lists fewer than 1.8 million clones, around 98.5% of them singletons. Trimming shortened V by 2 bases and J by 0 bases, and 10 bases separated the two germline ends. Germline V gives CDR1 LGHNA, CDR2 YNFKEQ. The CDR3 length is 16 residues. The specimen was naive CD4+ T cells sorted from blood. Subset described: CD45RA+ positively selected. The chain combines TRBV4-2 with TRBJ2-2; no firm D call. This TCR was recovered from a man between 25 and 39 years old in good health. CDR3 bases: TGTGCCAGCAGCCAACAAACAGTAACGAACACCGGGGAGCTGTTTTTT. Its protein is CASSQQTVTNTGELFF.